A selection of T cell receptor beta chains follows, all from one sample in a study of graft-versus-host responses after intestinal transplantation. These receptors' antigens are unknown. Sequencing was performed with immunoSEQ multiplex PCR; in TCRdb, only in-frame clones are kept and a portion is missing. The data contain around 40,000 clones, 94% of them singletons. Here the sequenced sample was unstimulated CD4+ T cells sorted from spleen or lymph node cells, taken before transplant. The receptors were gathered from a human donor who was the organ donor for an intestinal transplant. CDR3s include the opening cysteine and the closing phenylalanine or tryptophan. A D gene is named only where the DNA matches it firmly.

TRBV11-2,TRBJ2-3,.,CASSSWMETDTQYF
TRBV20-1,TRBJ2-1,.,CSARVNEQFF
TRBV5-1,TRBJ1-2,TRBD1,CASSSWTGPNYGYTF
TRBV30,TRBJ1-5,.,CAWSVHRGTYIYSNQPQHF
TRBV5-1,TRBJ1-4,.,CASTRLAHNEKLFF
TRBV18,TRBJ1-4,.,CASSPPGLSNEKLFF
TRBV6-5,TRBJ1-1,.,CASSQEVRGTEAFF
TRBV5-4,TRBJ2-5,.,CASSLEGRGETQYF
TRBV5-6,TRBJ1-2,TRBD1,CASSLVRGLVNYGYTF
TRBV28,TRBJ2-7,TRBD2,CASSLWGTSGSSYEQYF
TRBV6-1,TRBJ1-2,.,CASSFSRYYGYTF
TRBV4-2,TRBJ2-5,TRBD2,CASSQDWVTLAGKQETQYF
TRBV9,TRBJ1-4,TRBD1,CASSLGQGATNEKLFF
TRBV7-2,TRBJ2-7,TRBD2,CASSLALERGPSYEQYF
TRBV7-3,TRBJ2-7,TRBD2,CASSPSGKSYEQYF
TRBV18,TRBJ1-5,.,CASSPTIGTASNQPQHF
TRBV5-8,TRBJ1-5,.,CASSLAPGYSNQPQHF
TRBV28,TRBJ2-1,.,CASSYVRGGSYNEQFF
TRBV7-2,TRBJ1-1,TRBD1,CASSLNRDRNTEAFF
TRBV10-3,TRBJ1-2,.,CAISEHNYGYTF
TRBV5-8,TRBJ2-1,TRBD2,CASLDTTSFPYNEQFF
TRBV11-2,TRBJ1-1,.,CASSSRRDTEAFF
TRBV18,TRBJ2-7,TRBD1,CASSPLRLHRGSYEQYF
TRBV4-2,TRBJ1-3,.,CASSQPQGDGNTIYF